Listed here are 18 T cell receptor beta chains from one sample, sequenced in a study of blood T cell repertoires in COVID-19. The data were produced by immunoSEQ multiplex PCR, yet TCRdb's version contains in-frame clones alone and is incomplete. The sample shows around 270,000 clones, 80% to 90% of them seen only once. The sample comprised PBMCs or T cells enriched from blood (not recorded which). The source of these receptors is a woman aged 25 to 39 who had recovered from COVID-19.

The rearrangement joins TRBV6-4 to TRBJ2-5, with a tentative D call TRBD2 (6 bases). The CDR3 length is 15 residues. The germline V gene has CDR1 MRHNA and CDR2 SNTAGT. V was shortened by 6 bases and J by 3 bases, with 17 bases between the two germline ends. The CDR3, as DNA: TGTGCCAGCAGGGGCAACTGGACGGGGGAAGAGACCCAGTACTTC. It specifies CASRGNWTGEETQYF.

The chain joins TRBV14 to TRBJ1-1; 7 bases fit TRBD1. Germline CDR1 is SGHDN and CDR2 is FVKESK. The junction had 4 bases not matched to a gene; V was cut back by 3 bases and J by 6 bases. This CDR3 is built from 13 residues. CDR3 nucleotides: TGTGCCAGCAGCCAGACCCAGGGGGCTGAAGCTTTCTTT. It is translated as CASSQTQGAEAFF.

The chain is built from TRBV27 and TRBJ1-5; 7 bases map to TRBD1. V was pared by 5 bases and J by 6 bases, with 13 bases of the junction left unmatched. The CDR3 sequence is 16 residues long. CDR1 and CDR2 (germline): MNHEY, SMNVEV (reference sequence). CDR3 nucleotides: TGTGCCAGCAGTCCAACCGTAAACAGGGGAGGTCAGCCCCAGCATTTT. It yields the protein CASSPTVNRGGQPQHF.

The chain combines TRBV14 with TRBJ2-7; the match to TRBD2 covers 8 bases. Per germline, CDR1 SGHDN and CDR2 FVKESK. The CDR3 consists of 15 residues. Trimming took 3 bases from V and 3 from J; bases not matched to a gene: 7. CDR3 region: CASSQGDGRGYEQYF. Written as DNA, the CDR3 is TGTGCCAGCAGCCAGGGAGACGGGAGGGGCTACGAGCAGTACTTC.

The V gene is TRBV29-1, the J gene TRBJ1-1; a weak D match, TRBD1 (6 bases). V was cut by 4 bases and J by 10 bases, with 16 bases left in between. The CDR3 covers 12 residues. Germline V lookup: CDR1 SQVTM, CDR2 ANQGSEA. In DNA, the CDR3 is TGCAGCGTTGTCAGGGGTAAATCAGGAGCTTTCTTT. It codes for CSVVRGKSGAFF.

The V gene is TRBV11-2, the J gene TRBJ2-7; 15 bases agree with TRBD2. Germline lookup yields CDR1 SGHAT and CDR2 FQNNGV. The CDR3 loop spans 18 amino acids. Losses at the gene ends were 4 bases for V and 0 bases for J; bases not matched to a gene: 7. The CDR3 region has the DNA TGTGCCAGCAGCTCCTCCGGGACTAGCGGGAGGTTCTCCTACGAGCAGTACTTC. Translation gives CASSSSGTSGRFSYEQYF. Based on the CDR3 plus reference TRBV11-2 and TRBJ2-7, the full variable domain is EAGVAQSPRYKIIEKRQSVAFWCNPISGHATLYWYQQILGQGPKLLIQFQNNGVVDDSQLPKDRFSAERLKGVDSTLKIQPAKLEDSAVYLCASSSSGTSGRFSYEQYFGPGTRLTVT.

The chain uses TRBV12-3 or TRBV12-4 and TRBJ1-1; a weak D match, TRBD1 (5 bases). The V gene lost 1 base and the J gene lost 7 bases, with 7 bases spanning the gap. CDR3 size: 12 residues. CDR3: CASSLDRNEAFF. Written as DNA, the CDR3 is TGTGCCAGCAGTTTAGACAGGAATGAAGCTTTCTTT.

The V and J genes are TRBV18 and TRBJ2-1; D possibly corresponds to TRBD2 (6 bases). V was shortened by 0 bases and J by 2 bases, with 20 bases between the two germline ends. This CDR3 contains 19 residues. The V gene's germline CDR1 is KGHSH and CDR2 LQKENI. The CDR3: CASSPPLYFGTSPYNEQFF. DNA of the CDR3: TGTGCCAGCTCACCACCCCTCTATTTCGGGACTTCGCCCTACAATGAGCAGTTCTTC.

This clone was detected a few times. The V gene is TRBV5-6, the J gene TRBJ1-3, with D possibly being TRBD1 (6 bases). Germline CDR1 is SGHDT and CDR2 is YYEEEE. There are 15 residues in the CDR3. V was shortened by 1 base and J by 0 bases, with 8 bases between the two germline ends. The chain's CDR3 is CASSLTGLSGNTIYF. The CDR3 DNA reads TGTGCCAGCAGCTTGACAGGGCTCTCTGGAAACACCATATATTTT.

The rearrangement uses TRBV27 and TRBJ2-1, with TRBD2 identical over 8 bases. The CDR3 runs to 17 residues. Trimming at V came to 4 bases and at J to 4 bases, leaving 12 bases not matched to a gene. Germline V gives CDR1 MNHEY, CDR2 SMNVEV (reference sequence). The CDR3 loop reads CASSSPGTSGKYNEQFF. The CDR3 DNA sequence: TGTGCCAGCAGTTCCCCCGGTACTAGCGGCAAATACAATGAGCAGTTCTTC.

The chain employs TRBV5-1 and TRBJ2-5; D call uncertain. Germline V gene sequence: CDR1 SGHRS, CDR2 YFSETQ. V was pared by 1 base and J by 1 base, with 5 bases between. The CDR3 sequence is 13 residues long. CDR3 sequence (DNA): TGCGCCAGCAGCTTGTCCAGCCAAGAGACCCAGTACTTC. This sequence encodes CASSLSSQETQYF. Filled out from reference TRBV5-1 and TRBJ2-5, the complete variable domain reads KAGVTQTPRYLIKTRGQQVTLSCSPISGHRSVSWYQQTPGQGLQFLFEYFSETQRNKGNFPGRFSGRQFSNSRSEMNVSTLELGDSALYLCASSLSSQETQYFGPGTRLLVL.

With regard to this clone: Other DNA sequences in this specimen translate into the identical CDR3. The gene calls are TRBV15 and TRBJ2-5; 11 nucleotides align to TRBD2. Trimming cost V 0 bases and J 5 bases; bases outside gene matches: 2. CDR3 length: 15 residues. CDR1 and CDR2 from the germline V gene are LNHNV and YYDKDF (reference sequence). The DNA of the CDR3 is TGTGCCACCAGCAGAGATAGCGGGGGGGCCGAGACCCAGTACTTC. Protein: CATSRDSGGAETQYF. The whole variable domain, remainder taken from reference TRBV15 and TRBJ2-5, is DAMVIQNPRYQVTQFGKPVTLSCSQTLNHNVMYWYQQKSSQAPKLLFHYYDKDFNNEADTPDNFQSRRPNTSFCFLDIRSPGLGDTAMYLCATSRDSGGAETQYFGPGTRLLVL.

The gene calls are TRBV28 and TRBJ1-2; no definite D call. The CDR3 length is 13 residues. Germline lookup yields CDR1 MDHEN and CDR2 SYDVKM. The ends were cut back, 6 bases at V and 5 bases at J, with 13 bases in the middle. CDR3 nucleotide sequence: TGTGCCAGCAGCTTAGACCCAGGTTATGGCTACACCTTC. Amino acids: CASSLDPGYGYTF.

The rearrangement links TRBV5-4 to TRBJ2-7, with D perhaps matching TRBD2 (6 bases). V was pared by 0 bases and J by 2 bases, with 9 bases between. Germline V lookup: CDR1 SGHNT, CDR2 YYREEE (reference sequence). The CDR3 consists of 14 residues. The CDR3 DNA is TGTGCCAGCAGCTTGGGGCGGGAAACCTACGAGCAGTACTTC. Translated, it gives CASSLGRETYEQYF.

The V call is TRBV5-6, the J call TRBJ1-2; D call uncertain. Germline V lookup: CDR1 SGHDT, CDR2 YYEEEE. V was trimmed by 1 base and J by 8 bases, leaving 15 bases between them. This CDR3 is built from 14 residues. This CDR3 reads CASSLTSGSGGYTF. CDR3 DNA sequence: TGTGCCAGCAGCTTGACCTCCGGGAGTGGGGGCTACACCTTC.

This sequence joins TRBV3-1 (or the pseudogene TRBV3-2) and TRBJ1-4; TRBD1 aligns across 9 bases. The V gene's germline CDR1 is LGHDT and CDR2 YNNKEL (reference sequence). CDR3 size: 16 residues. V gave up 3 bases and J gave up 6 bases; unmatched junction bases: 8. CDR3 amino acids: CASSQDRDREDEKLFF. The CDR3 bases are TGTGCCAGCAGCCAGGACCGGGACAGGGAGGATGAAAAACTGTTTTTT.

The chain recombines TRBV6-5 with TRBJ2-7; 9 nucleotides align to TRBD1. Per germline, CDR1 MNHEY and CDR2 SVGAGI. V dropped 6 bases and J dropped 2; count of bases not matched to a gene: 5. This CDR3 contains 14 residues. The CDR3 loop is CASRTGGTPYEQYF. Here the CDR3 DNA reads TGTGCCAGCAGGACAGGGGGGACTCCCTACGAGCAGTACTTC.

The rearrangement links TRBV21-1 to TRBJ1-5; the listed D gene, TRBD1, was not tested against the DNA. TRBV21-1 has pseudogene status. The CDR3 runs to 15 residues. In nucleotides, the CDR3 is TGTGCCAGCAGCTGGACAGGGGCCCTAGGGCAGCCCCAGCATTTT. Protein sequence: CASSWTGALGQPQHF.